Included here is one TCR beta chain sequence, with context. Its antigen is undetermined. The sample belongs to a study of chemoradiotherapy in HPV16-positive cancers. Background on the study: Functional T-cell assays on two HPV16-positive patients' cells defined candidate HPV-specific clones and common TCR motifs. Study conclusions and caveats: In HPV16-positive patients, HPV-responsive T-cell expansion tracked better recurrence-free survival. Functional assays defining HPV-specific T cells used only a couple of HPV16-positive patients.

Sequencing was performed with immunoSEQ multiplex PCR; in TCRdb, only in-frame clones are kept and a portion is missing. The sample contains approximately 3,500 clones, about 88% of which appear only once. CDR3 size: 14 residues. The germline V gene has CDR1 SGHVS and CDR2 FNYEAQ. V dropped 5 bases and J dropped 0 bases, with 10 bases sitting between them. This rearrangement joins TRBV7-6 to TRBJ1-1, with TRBD1 as a possible D gene (6 bases). This sequence was found in a human donor with HPV-associated anogenital cancer. The material was tumor tissue, obtained from a patient who underwent chemoradiotherapy. In DNA, the CDR3 is TGTGCCAGCAGCATGACAGGTATGAACACTGAAGCTTTCTTT. Amino acid sequence: CASSMTGMNTEAFF.